The rows below give T cell receptor beta chains drawn from one sample of a study of blood T cell repertoires in COVID-19. The method was immunoSEQ multiplex PCR; TCRdb's version includes in-frame clones alone and lacks a portion of them. The sample carries 200,000 to 250,000 clones, 70% to 90% recorded once. Sequencing was carried out using peripheral blood. These receptors all stem from a woman of 80 years or more with acute or convalescent COVID-19. Both conserved end residues are part of each CDR3. Fields, in order: V gene, clone size, J gene, D gene, CDR3 protein, CDR3 DNA. D genes are given only for firm matches. Some rows mark clone size as missing; the rest say once, few, many or name a class of expanded clone.

TRBV5-6,.,TRBJ1-4,TRBD1,CASSLLTGTGEKLFF,TGTGCCAGCAGCTTGCTGACAGGGACGGGTGAAAAACTGTTTTTT
TRBV6-2/TRBV6-3,few,TRBJ2-1,.,CASSYAWRGQPNEQFF,TGTGCCAGCAGTTATGCCTGGCGGGGACAGCCCAATGAGCAGTTCTTC
TRBV28,.,TRBJ1-2,.,CASGGGTYGYTF,TGTGCCAGCGGGGGGGGAACCTATGGCTACACCTTC
TRBV6-2/TRBV6-3,.,TRBJ2-7,.,CASSYVPGVSTYEQYF,TGTGCCAGCAGTTACGTGCCGGGGGTGTCAACCTACGAGCAGTACTTC
TRBV19,.,TRBJ2-3,TRBD1,CASSSIRGQLGTDTQYF,TGTGCCAGTAGTTCGATCAGGGGGCAGCTGGGCACAGATACGCAGTATTTT
TRBV4-1,few,TRBJ1-4,.,CASSQGTEKLFF,TGCGCCAGCAGCCAAGGGACAGAGAAACTGTTTTTT
TRBV6-2/TRBV6-3,few,TRBJ1-2,.,CASSYPEGYTF,TGTGCCAGCAGTTACCCCGAGGGCTACACCTTC
TRBV5-6,.,TRBJ1-5,.,CASSLAGGNQPQHF,TGTGCCAGCAGCTTGGCGGGCGGGAATCAGCCCCAGCATTTT
TRBV2,once,TRBJ1-3,TRBD1,CASSELTGRYSGNTIYF,TGTGCCAGCAGTGAATTGACAGGGAGATACTCTGGAAACACCATATATTTT
TRBV11-3,.,TRBJ1-2,.,CASSNLPGDGGYTF,TGTGCCAGCAGCAACCTACCCGGGGATGGAGGCTACACCTTC
TRBV6-4,once,TRBJ2-2,.,CASSDSGSTNTGELFF,TGTGCCAGCAGTGACTCGGGGAGTACGAACACCGGGGAGCTGTTTTTT
TRBV4-3,.,TRBJ1-6,TRBD1,CASSDRGNNSPLHF,TGCGCCAGCAGCGACAGGGGAAATAATTCACCCCTCCACTTT
TRBV28,.,TRBJ2-1,TRBD2,CASSLLAGEYNEQFF,TGTGCCAGCAGCTTGCTAGCGGGAGAATACAATGAGCAGTTCTTC
TRBV28,once,TRBJ1-2,TRBD1,CASSSPGTGVGGYTF,TGTGCCAGCAGTTCTCCCGGGACAGGGGTCGGTGGCTACACCTTC
TRBV5-6,.,TRBJ1-5,.,CASSLGRGYQPQHF,TGTGCCAGCAGCTTGGGGCGGGGTTATCAGCCCCAGCATTTT
TRBV19,.,TRBJ1-2,.,CATLSPPPNNYGYTF,TGTGCCACTCTGAGCCCGCCACCAAATAACTATGGCTACACCTTC
TRBV18,.,TRBJ1-1,.,CASSLAEANTEAFF,TGTGCCAGCTCTCTGGCCGAGGCCAACACTGAAGCTTTCTTT
TRBV28,.,TRBJ1-5,.,CASSTNDGGGQPQHF,TGTGCCAGCAGTACTAACGACGGCGGCGGTCAGCCCCAGCATTTT
TRBV28,.,TRBJ1-5,TRBD1,CASSSTTGVQPQHF,TGTGCCAGCAGCTCTACGACAGGGGTTCAGCCCCAGCATTTT
TRBV18,.,TRBJ2-7,TRBD2,CASSPSGNRYEQYF,TGTGCCAGCTCACCTAGCGGGAACAGGTACGAGCAGTACTTC
TRBV6-5,.,TRBJ2-3,.,CASTLLTSTDTQYF,TGTGCCAGCACACTCTTAACTAGCACAGATACGCAGTATTTT
TRBV3-1/TRBV3-2,.,TRBJ2-7,TRBD2,CASSLAGGGEQYF,TGTGCCAGCAGCCTAGCGGGAGGGGGCGAGCAGTACTTC
TRBV29-1,.,TRBJ2-7,.,CSVRDTGSYEQYF,TGCAGCGTCCGGGACACCGGCTCCTACGAGCAGTACTTC
TRBV19,.,TRBJ2-6,TRBD2,CASSLNSGGAAANVLTF,TGTGCCAGTAGTCTTAATAGCGGGGGGGCTGCGGCCAACGTCCTGACTTTC
TRBV6-5,.,TRBJ1-5,TRBD1,CASNRQGDQPQHF,TGTGCCAGTAACCGACAGGGAGATCAGCCCCAGCATTTT
TRBV6-5,.,TRBJ1-1,.,CASRFGNLETEAFF,TGTGCCAGCAGATTCGGGAATTTGGAAACTGAAGCTTTCTTT
TRBV30,.,TRBJ1-5,TRBD1,CAAEVAGGGQPQHF,TGTGCCGCGGAGGTGGCAGGGGGCGGCCAGCCCCAGCATTTT
TRBV6-5,.,TRBJ1-2,.,CASRQGNYGYTF,TGTGCCAGCAGGCAGGGAAACTATGGCTACACCTTC
TRBV4-2,.,TRBJ1-2,.,CASSQEGPSGGYTF,TGTGCCAGCAGCCAGGAGGGCCCCTCCGGTGGCTACACCTTC
TRBV2,.,TRBJ1-1,TRBD1,CASSADRVSTEAFF,TGTGCCAGCAGTGCAGACAGGGTCAGCACTGAAGCTTTCTTT
TRBV28,medium-sized,TRBJ2-7,TRBD1,CASSGILGTGEQYF,TGTGCCAGCAGTGGGATACTGGGGACAGGGGAGCAGTACTTC
TRBV6-5,few,TRBJ2-7,TRBD1,CASHPTGYSSYEQYF,TGTGCCAGCCATCCGACAGGGTACTCCTCCTACGAGCAGTACTTC
TRBV5-4,.,TRBJ1-4,.,CASSPGGLGDEKLFF,TGTGCCAGCAGCCCCGGAGGCCTCGGCGATGAAAAACTGTTTTTT
TRBV30,.,TRBJ2-7,TRBD2,CAWSVVLLGGISEQYF,TGTGCCTGGAGTGTTGTACTACTCGGGGGGATCAGCGAGCAGTACTTC
TRBV9,.,TRBJ2-7,TRBD1,CASSPGTGLPYEQYF,TGTGCCAGCAGCCCCGGGACAGGGCTACCCTACGAGCAGTACTTC
TRBV2,.,TRBJ1-3,TRBD1,CASRGTGAGNTIYF,TGTGCCAGCCGAGGGACAGGGGCTGGAAACACCATATATTTT
TRBV7-9,.,TRBJ1-1,.,CASSLSGGGNTEAFF,TGTGCCAGCAGCTTATCGGGCGGGGGGAACACTGAAGCTTTCTTT
TRBV19,.,TRBJ2-5,TRBD2,CASSSSGGLQETQYF,TGTGCCAGTAGTAGTAGCGGGGGGCTCCAAGAGACCCAGTACTTC
TRBV9,.,TRBJ2-6,.,CASSVARDPDSLSGANVLTF,TGTGCCAGCAGCGTAGCGAGAGACCCGGACAGCCTCTCTGGGGCCAACGTCCTGACTTTC
TRBV6-5,.,TRBJ1-1,TRBD1,CASRKQGADEAFF,TGTGCCAGCAGAAAACAGGGGGCAGATGAAGCTTTCTTT
TRBV29-1,.,TRBJ2-7,TRBD2,CSVEGVRERGTYEQYF,TGCAGCGTTGAAGGGGTGCGGGAGCGGGGGACCTACGAGCAGTACTTC
TRBV14,.,TRBJ1-6,.,CASSLVEGVSINSPLHF,TGTGCCAGCAGCCTCGTAGAGGGAGTATCGATCAATTCACCCCTCCACTTT
TRBV18,few,TRBJ1-1,TRBD1,CASSPPGQGTTNTEAFF,TGTGCCAGCTCACCACCGGGACAGGGGACTACGAACACTGAAGCTTTCTTT
TRBV5-1,.,TRBJ1-1,.,CASKQAGRWSEAFF,TGCGCCAGCAAGCAAGCGGGACGGTGGTCTGAAGCTTTCTTT